These 9 T cell receptor beta chains were all obtained from the same sample, sequenced in a study of response to subunit inactivated influenza vaccine. TCRdb analysed the RT-PCR reads with MiXCR anew, one entry per CDR3 protein. The repertoire holds 500,000 to 600,000 distinct CDR3 sequences, with around 15% as singletons. The sequencing used PBMCs from blood, collected 12 days after vaccination. These receptors were taken from a man between 50 and 59 years old who received an inactivated influenza vaccine.

In this sample, this clonotype turned up once. J is TRBJ2-1 and V is TRBV10-3; TRBD1 matches at 8 bases. CDR1 is ENHRY and CDR2 is SYGVKD in the germline V gene. V was clipped by 6 bases and J by 3 bases; unmatched bases: 10. CDR3 length: 16 amino acids. CDR3 residues: CAIRIRQGPGYNEQFF. DNA of the CDR3: TGTGCCATCAGGATAAGACAGGGGCCGGGCTACAATGAGCAGTTCTTC.

There are a few counts of this clonotype. The chain links TRBV12-3 or TRBV12-4 to TRBJ2-6; D could derive from TRBD1 or TRBD2 (5 bases each). Trimming removed 3 bases at V and 2 bases at J, with 8 bases between. The CDR3 contains 15 residues. The CDR3 region has the DNA TGTGCCAGCAGTTTCCGGGGCGCTGGGGCCAACGTCCTGACTTTC. It codes for CASSFRGAGANVLTF.

This clonotype has only a few counts. The chain is built from TRBV4-3 and TRBJ2-6, with D possibly being TRBD2 (6 bases). The germline CDR1 and CDR2 sequences are LGHNA and YSLEER. The CDR3 runs to 16 residues. The V gene lost 6 bases and the J gene lost 2 bases, with 14 bases spanning the gap. CDR3 sequence: CASSRGGVAGANVLTF. The CDR3 DNA follows: TGCGCCAGCAGTCGCGGCGGGGTGGCTGGGGCCAACGTCCTGACTTTC.

J is TRBJ1-5 and V is TRBV6-1, with D perhaps matching TRBD1 (6 bases). V dropped 7 bases and J dropped 5 bases, with 18 bases sitting between them. The CDR3 has 15 residues. CDR1 and CDR2 (germline): MNHNS, SASEGT. As DNA, the CDR3 is TGTGCCAGCAAAACAGGGTTTGGGGTTTATCAGCCCCAGCATTTT. It codes for CASKTGFGVYQPQHF.

The chain is built from TRBV27 and TRBJ2-7, with D possibly being TRBD1 (5 bases). Trimming took 0 bases from V and 0 from J, leaving 12 bases between them. The CDR3 extends over 16 amino acids. Germline V gives CDR1 MNHEY, CDR2 SMNVEV (reference sequence). The CDR3 spells CASSLSDPGYSYEQYF. For the CDR3, the DNA is TGTGCCAGCAGTTTATCGGATCCAGGGTACTCCTACGAGCAGTACTTC.

This chain uses TRBV6-1 with TRBJ2-3; the match to TRBD2 covers 10 bases. The V gene's germline CDR1 is MNHNS and CDR2 SASEGT. Trimming at V came to 9 bases and at J to 1 base, leaving 16 bases not matched to a gene. The CDR3 runs to 18 residues. The CDR3 is CASPRLAGVSPGTDTQYF. The CDR3 nucleotides read TGTGCCAGTCCCAGGCTAGCGGGGGTCAGCCCCGGCACAGATACGCAGTATTTT.

This clonotype was observed a handful of times. Germline is not matched at one junction end, which may reflect a read error. The chain carries TRBV11-2 and TRBJ2-5; weak D call: TRBD2 (7 bases). This CDR3 has 12 amino acids. Per germline, CDR1 SGHAT and CDR2 FQNNGV. The CDR3 protein is CASSPGGGGCAF. CDR3 DNA sequence: TGTGCCAGCAGCCCGGGAGGAGGGGGGTGCGCCTTC.

There are many counts of this clonotype. The junction shows a germline mismatch at one end, possibly a read error. The J gene is TRBJ2-3, the V gene TRBV7-7; 11 bases align to TRBD1. Germline V gene data show CDR1 as SSHAT and CDR2 as FNYEAQ (reference sequence). The CDR3 is 14 residues long. The CDR3 region has the DNA TGTGCTAGCAGCTCCGGGACAGGGGGTGATACGCAGTATTTT. Translation gives CASSSGTGGDTQYF.

The gene calls are TRBV4-3 and TRBJ1-1; D is unresolved. CDR1 is LGHNA, CDR2 YSLEER, per germline. This CDR3 is built from 15 residues. Trimming stripped 4 bases from V and 0 bases from J, with 12 bases between. CDR3: CASSLTRAVNTEAFF. In DNA form, the CDR3 reads TGCGCCAGCAGCCTCACCCGGGCCGTGAACACTGAAGCTTTCTTT.